This TCR beta chain was found in a study of blood T cells in healthy people across ages. Study summary: The capture of about one barcoded beta molecule per two T cells was achieved by template switching. Study results and limitations: Per million T cells, TCR beta diversity dropped roughly linearly as age increased.

The CDR3 sequence is 13 residues long. The germline V gene has CDR1 SGHTA and CDR2 FQGNSA. V was cut by 3 bases and J by 10 bases, with 14 bases left in between. Next came a second PCR, run for about 7 to 12 cycles, which used a sample-barcoded 5' primer along with a J-beta primer mix. Template switching added a 12-random-nucleotide identifier to every cDNA molecule. One entry per CDR3 protein, called by TCRdb with MiXCR from the 5' RACE reads. The table records 800,000 or so distinct CDR3 sequences, around 68% of them present only once. In the case of this clonotype: Its cognate antigen is unknown.

Sequencing input: blood. This receptor was identified in a man aged 25-45 years in good health. The rearrangement uses TRBV7-2 and TRBJ2-3; D possibly corresponds to TRBD2 (5 bases). The DNA for the CDR3 is TGTGCCAGCAGCTTCCCCTCGGGATTGTCGCAGTATTTT. This encodes CASSFPSGLSQYF.